This entry lists 20 T cell receptor beta chains sequenced from one sample in a study of technical replicates of blood from several donors. Here immunoSEQ multiplex PCR was the method, and the copy in TCRdb shows in-frame clones only, minus some. The sample includes around 97,000 clones, just under 95% of them seen just once. The sequenced sample consisted of T cells isolated from PBMCs. Receptors were obtained from a human donor in good health.

This clone has a single count. This sequence joins TRBV13 and TRBJ2-1; D gene uncertain. The CDR3 extends over 12 amino acids. V was pared by 5 bases and J by 9 bases, with 11 bases between. The germline CDR1 and CDR2 sequences are PRHDT and FYEKMQ (reference sequence). The CDR3 sequence: CASSPIVFEQFF. In DNA, the CDR3 is TGTGCCAGCAGCCCAATAGTCTTTGAGCAGTTCTTC. Using reference TRBV13 and TRBJ2-1 for the parts outside the CDR3, the full variable domain is AAGVIQSPRHLIKEKRETATLKCYPIPRHDTVYWYQQGPGQDPQFLISFYEKMQSDKGSIPDRFSAQQFSDYHSELNMSSLELGDSALYFCASSPIVFEQFFGPGTRLTVL.

The chain recombines TRBV4-1 with TRBJ2-5; 7 bases match TRBD1. Losses at the gene ends were 0 bases for V and 6 bases for J; bases not matched to a gene: 4. Germline V lookup: CDR1 MGHRA, CDR2 YSYEKL. The CDR3 totals 14 residues. The CDR3 loop reads CASSQEQGWKTQYF. Here the CDR3 DNA reads TGCGCCAGCAGCCAAGAACAGGGGTGGAAGACCCAGTACTTC.

This chain joins TRBV10-3 and TRBJ2-3; no reliable D call. The CDR3 extends over 14 amino acids. Trimming stripped 9 bases from V and 0 bases from J, with 13 bases between. Germline V gene sequence: CDR1 ENHRY, CDR2 SYGVKD. The CDR3 reads CAIKQPPSTDTQYF. The CDR3 nucleotides are TGTGCCATTAAGCAACCCCCTAGCACAGATACGCAGTATTTT.

This chain joins TRBV7-9 and TRBJ2-1; 14 bases match TRBD2. J was trimmed by 10 bases and V by 5 bases; bases with no gene match: 10. Germline V gives CDR1 SEHNR, CDR2 FQNEAQ (reference sequence). This CDR3 is built from 16 residues. This chain's CDR3 is CASSPSGLAGVVEQFF. CDR3 DNA: TGTGCCAGCAGCCCTTCGGGACTAGCGGGAGTAGTGGAGCAGTTCTTC.

This chain joins TRBV27 and TRBJ2-7, with a tentative D call TRBD2 (5 bases). This CDR3 has 14 residues. Germline-derived CDR1 and CDR2 are MNHEY and SMNVEV (reference sequence). Trimming cost V 5 bases and J 3 bases, with 14 bases left between them. The CDR3 loop is CASSGGQAHYEQYF. The CDR3 DNA is TGTGCCAGCAGTGGCGGGCAGGCACACTACGAGCAGTACTTC.

V and J are TRBV2 and TRBJ2-4; D is possibly TRBD2 (6 bases). Trimming pared 7 bases from V and 13 bases from J, leaving 14 bases between. The CDR3 has 11 amino acids. The V gene's germline CDR1 is SNHLY and CDR2 FYNNEI. The CDR3 DNA reads as TGTGCCAGCACCTCTTTCCGGGGGCAGTACTTC. Amino acid sequence: CASTSFRGQYF.

This rearrangement joins TRBV2 to TRBJ2-6, with no clear D. The germline gives CDR1 SNHLY, CDR2 FYNNEI. With 3 bases removed from V and 0 bases from J, the gap between germline ends came to 12 bases. The CDR3 runs 17 residues. CDR3 nucleotides: TGTGCCAGCAGTGACCCGTTGGTCTACTCTGGGGCCAACGTCCTGACTTTC. This gives the protein CASSDPLVYSGANVLTF.

The sample holds one count of this clone. The chain links TRBV5-1 to TRBJ2-2; the D gene is possibly TRBD1 (6 bases). V shed 0 bases and J shed 1 base, with 13 bases lying between them. Germline lookup yields CDR1 SGHRS and CDR2 YFSETQ. The CDR3 is 17 residues long. The CDR3 protein is CASSLAMTGRNTGELFF. The CDR3 nucleotides are TGCGCCAGCAGCTTGGCAATGACAGGCAGGAACACCGGGGAGCTGTTTTTT. Together with reference TRBV5-1 and TRBJ2-2, the CDR3 gives the full variable domain: KAGVTQTPRYLIKTRGQQVTLSCSPISGHRSVSWYQQTPGQGLQFLFEYFSETQRNKGNFPGRFSGRQFSNSRSEMNVSTLELGDSALYLCASSLAMTGRNTGELFFGEGSRLTVL.

V is TRBV7-9 and J is TRBJ1-5; 8 bases map to TRBD1. The germline V gene has CDR1 SEHNR and CDR2 FQNEAQ (reference sequence). The length of the CDR3 is 15 residues. Losses at the gene ends were 5 bases for V and 5 bases for J; bases not matched to a gene: 8. CDR3 sequence reads: CASSRTGTGYQPQHF. The CDR3 coding sequence is TGTGCCAGCAGCCGAACCGGGACAGGATATCAGCCCCAGCATTTT.

This rearrangement joins TRBV5-1 to TRBJ1-1, with TRBD1 matching 8 bases. Per germline, CDR1 SGHRS and CDR2 YFSETQ. V was clipped by 7 bases and J by 1 base; unmatched bases: 6. The CDR3 spans 14 residues. Written as DNA, the CDR3 is TGCGCCAGCCGACTCGGACAGGGGAACACTGAAGCTTTCTTT. This gives the protein CASRLGQGNTEAFF.

The CDR3 reads CASSLSYRGRTAFF. In DNA form, the CDR3 reads TGTGCCAGCAGCTTATCATACAGGGGGCGCACAGCTTTCTTT. J is TRBJ1-1 and V is TRBV7-2, with 9 bases identical to TRBD1. Germline CDR1 and CDR2: SGHTA and FQGNSA. CDR3 size: 14 residues. The trim removed 2 bases at V and 10 bases at J, leaving 8 bases unmatched. Full variable domain (remainder filled in from reference TRBV7-2 and TRBJ1-1): GAGVSQSPSNKVTEKGKDVELRCDPISGHTALYWYRQSLGQGLEFLIYFQGNSAPDKSGLPSDRFSAERTGGSVSTLTIQRTQQEDSAVYLCASSLSYRGRTAFFGQGTRLTVV.

The chain couples TRBV30 to TRBJ1-1, with D uncertain. CDR3 length equals 13 residues. The germline gives CDR1 GTSNPN, CDR2 SVGIG (reference sequence). V was trimmed by 0 bases and J by 3 bases, leaving 8 bases between them. CDR3 bases: TGTGCCTGGAGTGTACTCGACTACACTGAAGCTTTCTTT. Amino acid sequence: CAWSVLDYTEAFF.

The gene calls are TRBV28 and TRBJ2-1; 8 nucleotides match TRBD2. The ends lost 6 bases at V and 4 bases at J; junction bases unmatched: 8. CDR3 length equals 15 residues. Looked up from germline, CDR1 is MDHEN and CDR2 is SYDVKM. The DNA for the CDR3 is TGTGCCAGCAGACCCCACCGGGAGGGTTACAATGAGCAGTTCTTC. Its translation is CASRPHREGYNEQFF.

The V and J genes are TRBV9 and TRBJ2-1; the D is unclear. Germline V gene data show CDR1 as SGDLS and CDR2 as YYNGEE. CDR3 length: 15 residues. V lost 0 bases to trimming and J lost 0 bases, with 7 bases between them. The CDR3 DNA sequence: TGTGCCAGCAGCGTAGAGCCGAGCTCCTACAATGAGCAGTTCTTC. Its protein is CASSVEPSSYNEQFF.

The rearrangement links TRBV2 to TRBJ1-5; D gene ambiguous. Trimming took 4 bases from V and 9 from J, leaving 28 bases between them. Germline V CDR1 and CDR2: SNHLY, FYNNEI. The CDR3 totals 18 residues. This CDR3 is CASSGPGSLFDIGRPQHF. The CDR3 region has the DNA TGTGCCAGCAGTGGGCCGGGATCGCTTTTCGATATAGGGCGGCCCCAGCATTTT.

This chain connects TRBV27 to TRBJ1-5; the D is unclear. With 0 bases removed from V and 5 bases from J, the gap between germline ends came to 14 bases. The CDR3 is made up of 16 amino acids. Germline V gives CDR1 MNHEY, CDR2 SMNVEV (reference sequence). The DNA of the CDR3 is TGTGCCAGCAGTTTATCCCGCCAGTTGCATCATCAGCCCCAGCATTTT. It codes for CASSLSRQLHHQPQHF.

The chain recombines TRBV14 with TRBJ1-5, with no clear D. The CDR3 totals 13 residues. V lost 2 bases and J lost 3, with 5 bases in between. The germline V gene encodes CDR1 SGHDN and CDR2 FVKESK. The CDR3 reads CASSQTDNQPQHF. The CDR3 nucleotides are TGTGCCAGCAGCCAAACAGACAATCAGCCCCAGCATTTT.

This sequence joins TRBV5-8 and TRBJ2-7; tentative D call: TRBD1 (6 bases). CDR3 size: 13 residues. Germline CDR1 reads SGHTS; CDR2 reads YDEGEE. Between the trimmed V and J ends, which lost 0 bases and 2 bases, there was a span of 6 bases. The CDR3 region is CASSLGGPYEQYF. The CDR3 region has the DNA TGTGCCAGCAGCTTGGGGGGGCCCTACGAGCAGTACTTC.

V and J are TRBV5-6 and TRBJ2-7, with 8 bases identical to TRBD2. CDR1 and CDR2 (germline): SGHDT, YYEEEE. CDR3 length: 17 amino acids. Losses at the gene ends were 4 bases for V and 3 bases for J; bases not matched to a gene: 15. The DNA of the CDR3 is TGTGCCAGCAGCGTCCCGGGACTAGATCCTAATATCTACGAGCAGTACTTC. Translated: CASSVPGLDPNIYEQYF.

CDR3 region: CASSLSGLDEQYF. In DNA form, the CDR3 reads TGTGCCAGCAGCTTATCTGGGCTCGACGAGCAGTACTTC. V and J are TRBV7-3 and TRBJ2-7, with D unclear. From germline, CDR1 is SGHTA and CDR2 FQGTGA. With 2 bases removed from V and 5 bases from J, the gap between germline ends came to 10 bases. The CDR3 consists of 13 residues.